The 10 T cell receptor beta chains presented below share a single source sample, sequenced in a study of Graves' ophthalmopathy and Graves' hyperthyroidism. TCR beta CDR3 regions were amplified from RNA transcripts. HTBI primers served in a first-round RT-PCR, which a second-round multiplex PCR followed. Each CDR3 protein gets one entry after TCRdb re-called the multiplex PCR reads with MiXCR. The repertoire includes around 1.1 million distinct CDR3 sequences, less than 45% of them detected once, and around 10% sits in the top ten. The specimen was peripheral blood or thyroid tissue (not recorded which). The receptors stem from an adult man with Graves' hyperthyroidism.

This clonotype occurred many times. The chain combines TRBV14 with TRBJ1-6; D unclear. Looked up from germline, CDR1 is SGHDN and CDR2 is FVKESK. This CDR3 region has 18 residues. Trimming cost V 0 bases and J 2 bases, with 14 bases left between them. The CDR3 sequence: CASSQDRSGLTYNSPLHF. The DNA of the CDR3 is TGTGCCAGCAGCCAAGACCGGTCAGGCCTAACCTATAATTCACCCCTCCACTTT.

The gene calls are TRBV10-3 and TRBJ1-1; perhaps TRBD1 as D (5 bases). The CDR3 consists of 12 residues. V dropped 6 bases and J dropped 8 bases, with 13 bases sitting between them. From germline, CDR1 is ENHRY and CDR2 SYGVKD. The CDR3 coding sequence is TGTGCCATCAGGGCAGGGACCGTAGAAGCTTTCTTT. Translating gives CAIRAGTVEAFF.

This clonotype occurred a few times. The chain links TRBV7-2 to TRBJ2-7, with 12 positions matching TRBD2. With 2 bases clipped from V and 1 base from J, the junction kept 9 bases outside the gene matches. CDR1 is SGHTA and CDR2 is FQGNSA in the germline V gene. CDR3 size: 18 residues. CDR3 sequence reads: CASSLIRTSGTGSYEQYF. Written as DNA, the CDR3 is TGTGCCAGCAGCTTAATAAGGACTAGCGGGACTGGTTCCTACGAGCAGTACTTC.

This clonotype was seen more than once but under ten times. The chain recombines TRBV7-8 with TRBJ1-6, with D maybe TRBD1 (5 bases). CDR3 length: 14 amino acids. V lost 3 bases and J lost 7, with 10 bases in between. Germline-derived CDR1 and CDR2 are SGHVS and FQNEAQ. DNA for the CDR3: TGTGCCAGCAGCTTTGCGGGGACGAATTCACCCCTCCACTTT. It yields the protein CASSFAGTNSPLHF.

The gene calls are TRBV6-4 and TRBJ1-1, with D unclear. Germline CDR1 MRHNA, CDR2 SNTAGT. The CDR3 extends over 13 amino acids. V was clipped by 2 bases and J by 4 bases, with 8 bases between them. The CDR3 nucleotides are TGTGCCAGCAGTGACAGATGGGGCACTGAAGCTTTCTTT. This encodes CASSDRWGTEAFF.

There are many counts of this clonotype. The chain joins TRBV12-3 or TRBV12-4 to TRBJ1-2, with D maybe TRBD1 (5 bases). This CDR3 region has 13 residues. The germline V and J ends were trimmed by 3 bases and 8 bases, with 13 bases remaining between them. CDR3 in amino acids: CASSFGQGRGYTF. The DNA for the CDR3 is TGTGCCAGCAGTTTCGGACAAGGGAGAGGCTACACCTTC.

This clonotype was counted once. One junction end disagrees with the germline gene, perhaps due to a read error. This chain links TRBV5-1 with TRBJ2-2, with TRBD2 as a possible D gene (5 bases). The CDR3 spans 13 residues. Germline V lookup: CDR1 SGHRS, CDR2 YFSETQ. The CDR3 sequence: CASGRDSFGELFF. The CDR3 DNA sequence: TGTGCCAGCGGCCGTGACTCATTCGGGGAGCTGTTTTTT.

This clonotype was recorded a few times. This chain connects TRBV7-9 to TRBJ2-7; D perhaps matches TRBD1 (7 bases). The CDR3 has 14 residues. Germline CDR1 and CDR2: SEHNR and FQNEAQ (reference sequence). Trimming pared 5 bases from V and 7 bases from J, leaving 18 bases between. The CDR3: CASSPTTGTREQYF. DNA of the CDR3: TGTGCCAGCAGCCCAACGACAGGGACTCGGGAGCAGTACTTC. The whole variable domain, filled in from reference TRBV7-9 and TRBJ2-7, reads DTGVSQNPRHKITKRGQNVTFRCDPISEHNRLYWYRQTLGQGPEFLTYFQNEAQLEKSRLLSDRFSAERPKGSFSTLEIQRTEQGDSAMYLCASSPTTGTREQYFGPGTRLTVT.

J is TRBJ2-7 and V is TRBV4-1; D is uncertain. Germline assignment: CDR1 MGHRA and CDR2 YSYEKL. Between the trimmed V and J ends, which lost 1 base and 0 bases, there was a span of 16 bases. The CDR3 contains 17 residues. The CDR3 nucleotides read TGCGCCAGCAGCCAAGCCCCGCTAGGCCGGAGCTCCTACGAGCAGTACTTC. It yields the protein CASSQAPLGRSSYEQYF.

This chain uses TRBV19 with TRBJ2-5, with a tentative D call TRBD2 (5 bases). This CDR3 has 13 residues. Germline-derived CDR1 and CDR2 are LNHDA and SQIVND (reference sequence). Trimming left V 8 bases short and J 5 bases short, with 15 bases between. The CDR3 DNA is TGTGCCAGTGGGTCGGGGATTAAGGAGACCCAGTACTTC. It encodes CASGSGIKETQYF.